The 13 T cell receptor beta chains reported below all come from one sample, sequenced in a study of CD8+CD57+ T cells in acquired aplastic anemia. Profiles of TCR beta VDJ and CDR3 were generated from a genomic DNA template. TCRdb re-analysed the reads in MiXCR, keeping a single row per CDR3 protein. Of roughly 150,000 distinct CDR3 sequences in the sample, roughly 45% were seen once. The sequenced material came from sorted CD4+, CD8+, or CD8+CD57+ T cells (not recorded which) from PBMCs. The receptors originated from a human donor in good health.

The V gene is TRBV30, the J gene TRBJ2-5, with 10 nucleotides matching TRBD2. Germline loops: CDR1 GTSNPN, CDR2 SVGIG (reference sequence). After removal of 5 bases from V and 7 bases from J, the junction contained 10 bases not matched to a gene. The CDR3 is 14 amino acids. The CDR3 bases are TGTGCCTGGGAGAGCGGGAGGGCCGGTGGGACCCAGTACTTC. Protein sequence: CAWESGRAGGTQYF.

The chain joins TRBV19 to TRBJ2-1; no clear D. CDR3 length equals 13 residues. Germline CDR1 reads LNHDA; CDR2 reads SQIVND (reference sequence). Trimming pared 3 bases from V and 5 bases from J, leaving 8 bases between. The CDR3 here is CASSMGGNNEQFF. In nucleotides, the CDR3 is TGTGCCAGTAGTATGGGTGGAAACAATGAGCAGTTCTTC.

This clonotype was seen at least ten times. This chain uses TRBV20-1 with TRBJ1-6; a weak D match, TRBD1 (5 bases). Germline values: CDR1 DFQATT, CDR2 SNEGSKA (reference sequence). The CDR3 is 14 residues long. V lost 5 bases to trimming and J lost 4 bases, with 12 bases between them. CDR3 sequence: CSARSTDYNSPLHF. The CDR3 coding sequence is TGCAGTGCTCGATCGACAGATTATAATTCACCCCTCCACTTT.

The chain combines TRBV2 with TRBJ2-1; D possibly corresponds to TRBD2 (6 bases). The germline gives CDR1 SNHLY, CDR2 FYNNEI. The CDR3 runs to 12 residues. V lost 1 base to trimming and J lost 12 bases, with 10 bases between them. The CDR3 is CASSEGRESQFF. CDR3 DNA sequence: TGTGCCAGCAGTGAAGGACGGGAGTCGCAGTTCTTC.

Only a few counts were recorded for this clonotype. This chain connects TRBV6-1 to TRBJ1-5, with no clear D. V dropped 2 bases and J dropped 5 bases, with 10 bases sitting between them. There are 14 residues in the CDR3. Germline assignment: CDR1 MNHNS and CDR2 SASEGT. CDR3: CASSERNKYQPQHF. CDR3 DNA: TGTGCCAGCAGTGAACGGAACAAATATCAGCCCCAGCATTTT.

This clonotype appeared many times. This chain uses TRBV7-6 with TRBJ2-7, with 8 bases matching TRBD1. The V segment lost 5 bases and the J segment 4 bases; nucleotides outside the gene matches: 7. CDR1 is SGHVS, CDR2 FNYEAQ, per germline. The CDR3 covers 14 residues. The CDR3 here is CASSPTGGEYEQYF. The CDR3 nucleotides are TGTGCCAGCAGCCCCACAGGGGGTGAATACGAGCAGTACTTC.

The chain is built from TRBV9 and TRBJ1-5; 9 bases are shared with TRBD1. The CDR3 is made up of 18 amino acids. The germline gives CDR1 SGDLS, CDR2 YYNGEE. The trim removed 1 base at V and 3 bases at J, leaving 11 bases unmatched. CDR3: CASSVRRTGAVPNQPQHF. CDR3 sequence (DNA): TGTGCCAGCAGCGTAAGGAGGACAGGGGCCGTCCCCAATCAGCCCCAGCATTTT.

There are many counts of this clonotype. V and J are TRBV7-6 and TRBJ2-3; D is ambiguous. Between the trimmed V and J ends, which lost 2 bases and 6 bases, there was a span of 9 bases. CDR3 size: 13 residues. CDR1 SGHVS and CDR2 FNYEAQ come from the germline V gene. DNA for the CDR3: TGTGCCAGCAGCTTAACAAGATTTGATACGCAGTATTTT. Its protein is CASSLTRFDTQYF.

The sample holds one count of this clonotype. The chain links TRBV20-1 to TRBJ2-7; 7 nucleotides agree with TRBD2. V gave up 6 bases and J gave up 5 bases; unmatched junction bases: 10. The CDR3 totals 13 residues. The germline CDR1 and CDR2 sequences are DFQATT and SNEGSKA (reference sequence). The CDR3 DNA reads TGCAGTGCCACGGGAGGAGGTCGTCACGAGCAGTACTTC. This translates into CSATGGGRHEQYF.

V is TRBV10-3 and J is TRBJ1-2; tentatively, D is TRBD1 (6 bases). Per the germline V gene, CDR1 is ENHRY and CDR2 is SYGVKD. The CDR3 covers 14 residues. Trimming cost V 6 bases and J 2 bases, with 13 bases left between them. The CDR3 region has the DNA TGTGCCATCAGCCGCCCGACAGGAAACTATGGCTACACCTTC. Its protein product is CAISRPTGNYGYTF.

The V gene is TRBV28, the J gene TRBJ1-1, with a possible D match to TRBD1 (6 bases). Trimming shortened V by 7 bases and J by 4 bases, and 16 bases separated the two germline ends. CDR1 MDHEN and CDR2 SYDVKM come from the germline V gene. This CDR3 spans 14 amino acids. The CDR3 nucleotides read TGTGCCAGCAACCCGGGACAACGCGGCACTGAAGCTTTCTTT. Translating gives CASNPGQRGTEAFF.

The chain joins TRBV15 to TRBJ2-6, with D unclear. V was trimmed by 0 bases and J by 0 bases, leaving 0 bases between them. CDR3 length: 14 amino acids. Per germline, CDR1 LNHNV and CDR2 YYDKDF (reference sequence). In nucleotides, the CDR3 is TGTGCCACCAGCAGAGACTCTGGGGCCAACGTCCTGACTTTC. Translated, it gives CATSRDSGANVLTF.

This clonotype showed up many times. The DNA for the CDR3 is TGCAGCGTTTCAAAACTAGCGGGGCCCCAAGAGACCCAGTACTTC. This encodes CSVSKLAGPQETQYF. This chain joins TRBV29-1 and TRBJ2-5; 10 nucleotides line up with TRBD2. The CDR3 spans 15 residues. After removal of 5 bases from V and 1 base from J, the junction contained 7 bases not matched to a gene. The germline V gene has CDR1 SQVTM and CDR2 ANQGSEA.